This T cell receptor (beta chain) stems from a study of CD8+ T cells in alopecia areata. The study's findings and limits: In scalp and blood during tofacitinib, many expanded lesional clones persisted.

CDR1 SEHNR and CDR2 FQNEAQ come from the germline V gene (reference sequence). Trimming removed 2 bases from V and 4 bases from J, with 12 bases in between. The CDR3 has 14 residues. Following extraction, RNA underwent reverse transcription to cDNA, which served as the sequencing template. Libraries were prepared by immunoSEQ multiplex PCR; TCRdb keeps only in-frame clonotypes and omits some of them. This sample has about 180,000 clones, with roughly 50% found just once. About this clone: Its cognate antigen is unknown.

Specified treatment: oral pan-JAK inhibitor, 5-10 mg twice daily. The J gene is TRBJ2-7, the V gene TRBV7-9; TRBD1 is a possible D gene (6 bases). This material consisted of CD8+ T cells sorted from blood, taken at week 24, from a patient treated with tofacitinib. The receptor comes from a human donor with alopecia areata. CDR3 sequence (DNA): TGTGCCAGCAGCTTATCACAGGGAAGGTACGAGCAGTACTTC. This translates into CASSLSQGRYEQYF.